The T cell receptor beta chain under discussion was sequenced for a study of cytomegalovirus exposure and HLA in healthy donors. Study-wide results and limits: The Asian-associated ancestry cluster reportedly had fewer N-insertions than the roughly 670-donor mean in a later analysis.

CDR3 length equals 14 residues. Trimming stripped 5 bases from V and 8 bases from J, with 15 bases between. Germline-derived CDR1 and CDR2 are SEHNR and FQNEAQ (reference sequence). About this clone itself: As yet, its antigen is unknown.

Vbeta (60) and Jbeta (13) primers were used in the PCR. The protocol was immunoSEQ multiplex PCR, while the TCRdb copy is restricted to in-frame clones and leaves out a portion. The table has 160,000 or so clones, 84% seen once; the top ten hold roughly 1%. The material sequenced was PBMCs. The chain employs TRBV7-9 and TRBJ1-4, with D possibly being TRBD1 (6 bases). The sequence derives from a man aged 30 to 45 in good health and CMV-seronegative. CDR3: CASSRDKPSEKLFF. The CDR3 nucleotides read TGTGCCAGCAGCCGGGACAAACCAAGCGAAAAACTGTTTTTT.